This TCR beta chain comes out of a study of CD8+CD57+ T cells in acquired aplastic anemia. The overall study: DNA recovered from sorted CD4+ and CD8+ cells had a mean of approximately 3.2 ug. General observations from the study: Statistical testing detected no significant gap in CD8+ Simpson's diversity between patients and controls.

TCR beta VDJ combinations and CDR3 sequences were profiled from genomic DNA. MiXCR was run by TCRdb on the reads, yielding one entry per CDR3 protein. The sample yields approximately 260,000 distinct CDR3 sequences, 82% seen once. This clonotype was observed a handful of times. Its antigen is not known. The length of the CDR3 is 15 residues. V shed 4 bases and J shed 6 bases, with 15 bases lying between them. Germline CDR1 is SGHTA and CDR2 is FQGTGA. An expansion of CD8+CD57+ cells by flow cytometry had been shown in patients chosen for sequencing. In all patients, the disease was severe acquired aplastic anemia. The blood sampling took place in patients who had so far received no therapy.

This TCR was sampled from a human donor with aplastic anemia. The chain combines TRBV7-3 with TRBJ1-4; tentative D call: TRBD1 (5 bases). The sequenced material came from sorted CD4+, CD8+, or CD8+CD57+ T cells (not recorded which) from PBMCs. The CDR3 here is CASSSSGTGDEKLFF. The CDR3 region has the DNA TGTGCCAGCAGCTCATCCGGGACGGGGGATGAAAAACTGTTTTTT.